Detailed here is one T cell receptor (beta chain). Its antigen is not known. The data stem from a study of regulatory T cells in long-lasting Graves disease. Study-level background: Disease was considered persistent Graves' disease after over 5 years of antithyroid drugs (with positive TSH receptor antibodies).

Through Arm-PCR of CDR3 regions and iRepertoire HTBI primers, TCR beta libraries were built. TCRdb analysed the multiplex PCR reads with MiXCR anew, one entry per CDR3 protein. This sample yields around 400,000 distinct CDR3 sequences, of which 21% are seen a single time; roughly 13% belongs to the top ten. The study, taken as a whole, reports: Repertoires from persistent disease leaned toward TRBV28, TRBJ1-2 and TRBJ2-5. Persistent Graves' patients possessed reduced TCR diversity relative to recently diagnosed ones.

The time point denotes: persistent/refractory GD, antithyroid drugs over 5 years with positive TRAb. Construction of the TCR library relied on RNA isolated from PBMCs. The guidelines of the American Thyroid Association were the basis for diagnosing Graves' disease. The ends were cut back, 4 bases at V and 1 base at J, with 13 bases in the middle. This CDR3 has 14 amino acids. Germline CDR1 reads GTSNPN; CDR2 reads SVGIG (reference sequence). The gene calls are TRBV30 and TRBJ1-1, with D perhaps TRBD1 (6 bases). This TCR came from a female donor with Graves disease. This material consisted of peripheral blood mononuclear cells (PBMCs), taken when the disease was refractory, from a patient treated with antithyroid drugs. CDR3 DNA sequence: TGTGCCTGGATAACAGGGTCGGAGAACACTGAAGCTTTCTTT. Translation gives CAWITGSENTEAFF. Based on the CDR3 plus reference TRBV30 and TRBJ1-1, the full variable domain is SQTIHQWPATLVQPVGSPLSLECTVEGTSNPNLYWYRQAAGRGLQLLFYSVGIGQISSEVPQNLSASRPQDRQFILSSKKLLLSDSGFYLCAWITGSENTEAFFGQGTRLTVV.